Here is one T cell receptor (beta chain) with its context. The target of this receptor is not known. No quality values exist for individual bases; no much larger clone is one base distant. The sample's time point label, decoded: week 23, last vaccination. Every vaccine dose consisted of 300 ug of a 20-mer mutant IDH1 peptide in Montanide, administered subcutaneously together with topical imiquimod. The donors had newly diagnosed IDH1-mutant astrocytomas of WHO grade 3 or 4 that showed loss of nuclear ATRX. The samples were drawn from NOA16, a multicentre, single-arm, open-label phase I trial in Germany that tested a mutant IDH1 peptide vaccine in humans for the first time. Genomic DNA for TCRB sequencing was isolated from EDTA blood with the DNeasy Blood and Tissue Kit. Receptor amplification or capture employed the immunoSEQ multiplex PCR assay. Rearranged TCR beta chain sequences were amplified with the hsTCRB Kit following the manufacturer's protocol. An Illumina MiSeq was used to sequence the TCRB libraries. The study's own analysis went as follows. The proprietary platform of the kit vendor was used for demultiplexing, trimming and gene mapping. TCRdb holds this immuneACCESS table with in-frame rearrangements only. Some clones are missing; in checked studies, unresolved V genes explain under half, and the rest has no known cause. V, J and clone size are those of that table, while D and trimming were read from the DNA. The sample table shows under 50,000 clones, and 75% to 95% are seen once. 3.9% of the sample goes to the ten largest clones.

This entry comes from a study of a mutant IDH1 vaccine in newly diagnosed glioma (dated by TCRdb to the early 2020s). Study-wide context: Eight vaccinations were administered to patients in weeks 1, 3, 5, 7, 11, 15, 19 and 23, corresponding to visits V03 through V10. Vaccination started 4-6 weeks after radiotherapy alone, or was given together with temozolomide cycles in the groups whose treatment included chemotherapy. Of the approximately 35 treated patients, 62.5% were male and around 40% were female, and a mean age of around 40 years was recorded. Prior to enrollment, standard therapy consisting of radiotherapy alone, temozolomide alone, or radiochemotherapy with temozolomide had been administered to patients, with the combination being received by most patients. Six visits were used for peripheral blood collection: V03 (baseline), V05, V07, V10, V12 and V13. Longitudinal TCRB deep sequencing was performed for roughly 27 treated patients wherever samples were available for exploratory analyses. General study outcomes and caveats: The authors noted that analyses of patient blood samples could not be reproduced because of sample limitations. Vaccine-induced immune responses across multiple MHC alleles were detected in 93.3% of patients. Availability determined which PBMC samples were chosen for TCRB deep sequencing. Changes in the top peripheral T cell clonotypes picked up by TCRB sequencing did not appear to be linked to pseudoprogression.

The CDR3 has 14 amino acids, counting the end cysteine and phenylalanine. The read is trimmed to its CDR3 DNA, 42 bases read in frame from base 1. The V end loses 7 bases and the J end loses 4 bases, and a stretch of 16 bases separates them. The germline V gene specifies MNHEY as CDR1 and SVGAGI as CDR2. The sequences come from PBMCs, collected from a glioma patient whose treatment included an IDH1 peptide vaccine. Recombination joined TRBV6-5 with TRBJ2-5; the D gene is possibly TRBD2, with 6 bases matching. The TCR sequence derives from a man aged 45-65 years with glioma. The CDR3 corresponds to CASKGGNNVETQYF. Here is the DNA: TGTGCCAGCAAGGGCGGGAATAACGTAGAGACCCAGTACTTC.